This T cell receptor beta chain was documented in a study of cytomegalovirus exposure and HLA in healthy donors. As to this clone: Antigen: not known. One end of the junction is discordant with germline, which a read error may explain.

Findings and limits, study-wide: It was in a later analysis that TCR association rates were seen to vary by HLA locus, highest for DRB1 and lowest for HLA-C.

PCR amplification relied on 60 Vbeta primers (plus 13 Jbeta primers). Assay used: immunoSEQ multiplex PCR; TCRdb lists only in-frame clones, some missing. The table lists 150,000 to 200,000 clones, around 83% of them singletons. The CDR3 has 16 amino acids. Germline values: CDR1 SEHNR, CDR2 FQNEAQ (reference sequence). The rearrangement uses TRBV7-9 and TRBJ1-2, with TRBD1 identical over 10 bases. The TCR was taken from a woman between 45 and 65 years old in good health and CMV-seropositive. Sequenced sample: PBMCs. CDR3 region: CSSSMLRDRGTYGYTF. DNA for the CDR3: TGTTCCAGCAGCATGCTCCGGGACAGGGGAACCTATGGCTACACCTTC.